The source of this T cell receptor (beta chain) is a study of graft-versus-host responses after intestinal transplantation. The ends were cut back, 5 bases at V and 5 bases at J, with 11 bases in the middle. Germline-derived CDR1 and CDR2 are SGHDT and YYEEEE. The CDR3 has 13 residues. With respect to this clone: Its target is not known.

Profiling relied on immunoSEQ multiplex PCR, and the TCRdb table lists in-frame clones only, not all of them. In the table there are about 78,000 clones, around 86% of which are singletons. The sequence came from a human donor who was the organ donor for an intestinal transplant. Sequencing used unstimulated CD8+ T cells sorted from spleen or lymph node cells, obtained before transplant. The V call is TRBV5-6, the J call TRBJ1-5, with D hard to call. The CDR3 DNA follows: TGTGCCAGCAGTCGTAACAGAGATCAGCCCCAGCATTTT. Its translation: CASSRNRDQPQHF.